The rows below give T cell receptor beta chains drawn from one sample of a study of CD8 T cells in Susac syndrome. TCRdb used MiXCR to reprocess the immunoSEQ multiplex PCR reads, holding one entry per CDR3 protein. The sample includes about 280,000 distinct CDR3 sequences, more than 75% seen only once; the top ten take about 0.11%. Sequencing used CD8+ T cells from PBMCs. All receptors derive from a human donor with multiple sclerosis. The CDR3 runs from the conserved cysteine through the conserved F or W. The D gene is left open where the match is weak. Rows may omit the clone size; those that give it use once, few, many or a size class.

TRBJ2-6 - TRBV9 - TGTGCCAGCAGCGTAGCAGTGGTATTCTCTGGGGCCAACGTCCTGACTTTC CASSVAVVFSGANVLTF
TRBJ1-1 - TRBV7-9 - TGTGCCAGCAGCTTGAGCGGGACACCCAACGAAGCTTTCTTT CASSLSGTPNEAFF
TRBJ2-5 few TRBV10-2 - TGCGCCAGCAGTAACGGGGCCCAGTACTTC CASSNGAQYF
TRBJ2-1 - TRBV25-1 - TGTGCCAGCAGTGCGGTTAGCTCCTACAATGAGCAGTTCTTC CASSAVSSYNEQFF
TRBJ2-7 - TRBV2 TRBD2 TGTGCCAGCAGTGAAGGGTTCTCAGCGGGAGTCTACGAGCAGTACTTC CASSEGFSAGVYEQYF
TRBJ1-2 - TRBV6-5 - TGTGCCAGCAGTTACAGGCAACGGCGGATGACAGATGGCTACACCTTC CASSYRQRRMTDGYTF
TRBJ1-1 once TRBV5-1 - TGCGCCAGCAGCTTGGACGCCACAGGGACTGAAGCTTTCTTT CASSLDATGTEAFF
TRBJ2-2 - TRBV7-9 - TGTGCCAGCAGCTTAAGTCCGGGGACGGACACCGGGGAGCTGTTTTTT CASSLSPGTDTGELFF
TRBJ2-1 - TRBV12-3/TRBV12-4 - TGTGCCAGCGGGAACCAGATTCTCAATGAGCAGTTCTTC CASGNQILNEQFF
TRBJ1-2 - TRBV7-9 - TGTGCCAGCAGCCGTATTGCCGGGGGCCTAAACTATGGCTACACCTTC CASSRIAGGLNYGYTF
TRBJ2-2 - TRBV7-9 - TGTGCCAGCAGCTTAGCCGGGCTCAGGGAGCTGTTTTTT CASSLAGLRELFF
TRBJ2-7 - TRBV9 - TGTGCCAGCAGCCGTGCGCCGGGGTACGAGCAGTACTTC CASSRAPGYEQYF
TRBJ1-1 few TRBV19 - TGTGCCAGTAGTGTCGGGATGAACACTGAAGCTTTCTTT CASSVGMNTEAFF
TRBJ2-1 - TRBV4-1 - TGCGCCAGCAGCCAAAGAGGGAGTAAGAATGAGCAGTTCTTC CASSQRGSKNEQFF
TRBJ2-1 few TRBV4-1 - TGTGCCAGCAGCCAAGGTAATGAGCAGTTCTTC CASSQGNEQFF
TRBJ1-2 few TRBV6-1 - TGTGCCAGCGGGATCGGGACCCATGCGTGGTTAGATGGCTACACCTTC CASGIGTHAWLDGYTF
TRBJ1-5 - TRBV2 - TGTGCCAGCAGTCCCGCTAGCAATCAGCCCCAGCATTTT CASSPASNQPQHF
TRBJ2-3 - TRBV27 - TGTGCCAGCAGTTTAGGTCTTAGGCAGTCCGCATCTCTAGGCACAGATACGCAGTATTTT CASSLGLRQSASLGTDTQYF
TRBJ1-4 - TRBV13 - TGTGCCAGCAGCTCCCCCGTGCAGCGGGAAAAACTGTTTTTT CASSSPVQREKLFF
TRBJ2-5 - TRBV5-5 TRBD1 TGTGCCAGCAGCTTGCCCGGGACAGGCTTACAAGAGACCCAGTACTTC CASSLPGTGLQETQYF
TRBJ2-5 - TRBV3-1 TRBD1 TGTGCCAGCAGCCCCTCCGGGACAGGATCGCAAGAGACCCAGTACTTC CASSPSGTGSQETQYF
TRBJ2-5 few TRBV10-3 TRBD2 TGTGCCATCAGTGAAGTCCCGCCCGGGGGGGAAGAGACCCAGTACTTC CAISEVPPGGEETQYF
TRBJ2-7 once TRBV14 TRBD2 TGTGCCAGCAGCGACGCGGGAGGGGGCAACGAGCAGTACTTC CASSDAGGGNEQYF
TRBJ1-4 - TRBV10-1 - TGCGCCAGCAATGGAGCAACTAATGAAAAACTGTTTTTT CASNGATNEKLFF
TRBJ1-4 - TRBV14 - TGTGCCAGCAGCCAAGGGCAGGGGACTAATGAAAAACTGTTTTTT CASSQGQGTNEKLFF
TRBJ1-6 - TRBV5-4 - TGTGCCAGCAGCCCGGACAGTGGGCTAAAACATAATTCACCCCTCCACTTT CASSPDSGLKHNSPLHF
TRBJ2-7 - TRBV28 - TGTGCCAGCAAACCTACAGGGATTTTGGTGCCCTACGAGCAGTACTTC CASKPTGILVPYEQYF
TRBJ2-1 once TRBV7-3 - TGTGCCAGCACCCAAACTAAAGGACCAGAGAAGGGTGAGCAGTTCTTC CASTQTKGPEKGEQFF
TRBJ2-7 - TRBV28 TRBD1 TGTGCCAGCAGCACAACAGGGGATTACGAGCAGTACTTC CASSTTGDYEQYF
TRBJ2-1 - TRBV30 TRBD1 TGTGCCTGGAGTGGCTTGGGACAGGACCTCAATGAGCAGTTCTTC CAWSGLGQDLNEQFF
TRBJ2-3 once TRBV27 TRBD1 TGTGCCAGCAGTCCTCACTCCGGGACAGCTAGCACAGATACGCAGTATTTT CASSPHSGTASTDTQYF
TRBJ2-1 - TRBV7-8 TRBD2 TGTGCCAGCAGCTCGATTCTAGCGGGAGGGGACAATGAGCAGTTCTTC CASSSILAGGDNEQFF
TRBJ2-3 - TRBV27 TRBD2 TGTGCCAGCAGTGTAGCGGGAGGTCCAGATACGCAGTATTTT CASSVAGGPDTQYF
TRBJ2-6 - TRBV27 - TGTGCCAGCAGTTTATCGGGAAGCTCTGGGGCCAACGTCCTGACTTTC CASSLSGSSGANVLTF
TRBJ2-3 - TRBV28 - TGTGCCAGCAGTCATCGCCGGCCCCGGAAGTATTTT CASSHRRPRKYF
TRBJ1-3 - TRBV27 - TGTGCCAGCAGTTTAGGCAATCCTGGAAACACCATATATTTT CASSLGNPGNTIYF
TRBJ2-1 - TRBV5-1 TRBD2 TGCGCCAGCAACCCCGCGGGAGGGTCCCGCCTCAATGAGCAGTTCTTC CASNPAGGSRLNEQFF
TRBJ2-1 - TRBV27 - TGTGCCAGCAGTTTATCTTCCGGTTTGAATGAGCAGTTCTTC CASSLSSGLNEQFF
TRBJ2-7 - TRBV27 - TGTGCCAGCAGTTATTCGGGAGTCCCCTACGAGCAGTACTTC CASSYSGVPYEQYF
TRBJ2-7 once TRBV30 - TGTGCCTGGAAGCATCCGGACGGTTACTACGAGCAGTACTTC CAWKHPDGYYEQYF
TRBJ1-1 - TRBV27 - TGTGCCAGCAGTTTCGTTGGGGGCGGCACTGAAGCTTTCTTT CASSFVGGGTEAFF
TRBJ2-4 - TRBV28 TRBD1 TGTGCCAGCAGTCCCTACCGGACAGGAACAGACATTCAGTACTTC CASSPYRTGTDIQYF
TRBJ2-7 few TRBV29-1 - TGCAGCGTTGCTCAGGAGCCCTACGAGCAGTACTTC CSVAQEPYEQYF
TRBJ1-1 - TRBV21-1 - TGTGCCAGCAGCAAAGACGGCATGGTTGGTCCAGTGAACACTGAAGCTTTCTTT CASSKDGMVGPVNTEAFF
TRBJ2-3 - TRBV7-6 TRBD2 TGTGCCAGCAGCTTAGAACTAGCGGGAGGCACAGATACGCAGTATTTT CASSLELAGGTDTQYF
TRBJ2-7 - TRBV29-1 - TGCAGCGTTGAAACAGGGCAAGTCCTCTACGAGCAGTACTTC CSVETGQVLYEQYF
TRBJ1-1 few TRBV19 - TGTGCCAGTGGGCCTGAAGCTTTCTTT CASGPEAFF